Listed here is a single TCR beta chain. Its antigen remains undetermined. No base-level quality is on record; no much larger clone is a single base apart. CDR1 and CDR2 (SEHNR, FQNEAQ) derive from the germline V gene (reference sequence). Measured from the cysteine to the phenylalanine, the CDR3 is 15 residues long. Solely the CDR3 DNA is kept, with 45 bases framed from the first base. Germline trimming: 6 bases from V, 6 bases from J; junction bases outside gene matches: 7. The cohort comprised under 700 healthy bone marrow donors. At the time of sampling, all cohort members were nominally healthy, though unrecorded immune exposures were likely present. The donor was CMV seronegative and was included in the group of 352 seronegative cohort members. A peripheral blood sample was collected from each donor, and TCR beta sequencing was performed on peripheral blood mononuclear cells. The Qiagen DNeasy Blood Extraction Kit was used to extract genomic DNA from the blood cell samples.

Library preparation employed the immunoSEQ multiplex PCR assay. The multiplex PCR relied on a mix of 60 forward primers for TCR Vbeta segments and 13 reverse primers for TCR Jbeta segments. Amplification of the CDR3 region of rearranged TCR beta genes was performed with a multiplex PCR assay on genomic DNA. The amplified TCR beta libraries were sequenced on the Illumina HiSeq System as 87-base-pair reads. Per the authors' processing: A later analysis tallied about 77 million unique TCR beta chains across the roughly 610 repertoires, and 10 million to 11 million of those chains were shared by two or more donors. Raw reads were error-corrected and collapsed into unique sequences with a nearest-neighbor algorithm that merged closely related sequences to remove PCR and sequencing errors. CDR3 sequences were aligned to IMGT reference sequences to assign V, D and J gene segments. For a sequence to be retained, at least a six-nucleotide match to both a V gene segment and a J gene segment was required. Rearrangements were called productive when the CDR3 lacked stop codons and stayed in frame with V and J; all others were non-productive. Following IMGT convention, CDR3 was defined as the stretch from the second conserved V-encoded cysteine up to the conserved J-encoded phenylalanine. In an earlier analysis of just under 600 of the donors, sequences lacking an unambiguous match to a single V gene segment were excluded. An earlier analysis of some 610 of the donors called V segments functional above 56.7% productive rearrangements and segregating when the between-donor standard deviation exceeded 5%. A statistical classification framework was developed to diagnose cytomegalovirus status using the catalog of TCR beta chain sequences. In a later analysis, V and J genes were assigned by comparing TCR nucleotide sequences against IMGT/GENE-DB human TR gene sequences. In a later analysis, CDR3 sequences and most-parsimonious VDJ recombination scenarios were assigned using the TCRdist pipeline. In a later analysis, each TCR beta chain was defined by its CDR3 amino acid sequence together with its V-gene family, and reads without a unique V-gene family were excluded. As a way to deal with suspected cross-contamination and a sequencing artifact, a later analysis dropped roughly 620 nucleotide sequences that were highly shared and had low generation probability. For each public chain, a later analysis derived a clonal expansion index from normalized ranks of inferred template counts within each repertoire. A later analysis computed generation probabilities with a VDJ recombination model fitted to out-of-frame rearrangements, and checked the results against IGoR. In a later analysis, hypergeometric tests were used to score TCR-TCR, TCR-HLA and TCR-CMV co-occurrence, with a repertoire-size bias correction applied to TCR pairs. False discovery rates were estimated in a later analysis by permuting HLA or CMV assignments 20 times. In a later analysis, co-occurring TCRs were grouped with DBSCAN, and TCRdist sequence similarity was added when clustering was performed within HLA-allele-positive subsets. Repertoires with fewer than 30,000 or more than 120,000 public chains were left out of co-occurrence clustering, as were five repertoires with anomalous nucleotide sharing. Here the immuneACCESS table is served through TCRdb, limited to in-frame sequences with V and J called. Missing clones are a known gap in these copies; in checked studies unresolved V genes cover under half, and the rest lacks a known reason. V, J and clone size reflect that table, while D and trimming were determined from the DNA. The sample data list about 170,000 clones, and about four fifths of these were observed just once. 1.5% of the sample rests with the top ten.

The data are from a study of cytomegalovirus exposure and HLA in healthy donors (dated by TCRdb to the late 2010s). Study-level background: An earlier analysis of a few hundred of the donors reported 250 to 300 Gb of sequence data and some 110 million unique TCR beta sequences obtained from approximately 180 million T cells. An early release that covered 640 HLA-typed donors contained around 330 gigabases of sequencing data and tens of millions of unique TCR sequences. Of the roughly 400 genotyped donors, over 70% fell in the genetic ancestry cluster associated with self-reported Caucasian donors. The study was designed to test whether signatures of past pathogen exposure could be identified by cataloging public T cell receptors. The study used immunosequencing to profile the T cell repertoires of hundreds of subjects and linked those repertoires to cytomegalovirus serostatus. In addition to the first cohort of roughly 670 subjects, a separate validation cohort of under 150 different subjects was used. To predict cytomegalovirus infection status, the study brought together high-throughput TCR immunosequencing, statistical association of individual TCRs with disease status, and machine learning. To study patterns of TCR occurrence, a later analysis re-analyzed previously published TCR beta repertoires from 600 to 750 donors and added high-resolution HLA genotyping. Rather than using new phenotypic data, the later analysis identified candidate immune exposures from TCR beta sequences and from how often those sequences occurred across donors. An earlier analysis of 587 of the donors used high-throughput TCR beta sequencing to judge whether each TCR beta V gene segment behaved as functional or pseudogenic. Donor age, sex, ethnicity and CMV serostatus were collected together with the repertoire data. A later genetic analysis used genome-wide SNP genotypes for about three fifths of the 666 donors, treating that subset as a discovery cohort. Every repertoire in the discovery cohort had been generated on one and the same sequencing platform. Class I and class II HLA loci were covered by the typing at four-digit resolution. The number of typed donors differed by locus: roughly 629-640 for A, B, C, DRB1 and DQB1; 500 to 550 for DQA1; around 610 for DPA1; and approximately 450 for DPB1. Roughly 5 DR-DQ haplotypes were handled as single units for association and clustering, since linkage in the cohort was strong. Among over 350 genotyped donors of the cohort, an average of approximately 230,000 unique TCR beta nucleotide sequences were sequenced per donor, roughly 18% of them non-productive. Study-level results and caveats: Most CMV-associated TCR beta chains appeared to be HLA-restricted in a later analysis, and the HLA associations seemed to be driven largely by CMV exposure. In a later analysis, TCR association rates were found to vary across HLA loci, with the most associated TCRs seen for DRB1 alleles and the fewest for HLA-C alleles. Specific HLA alleles were associated with more than 15,000 TCR beta sequences at a false discovery rate of 0.05 in a later analysis. A later genetic analysis reported fewer N-insertions in productive TCRs among donors in an Asian-associated ancestry cluster than the roughly 720-donor mean. A further reported finding was that TCR beta sequences accurately predicted the HLA-A and HLA-B alleles for most subjects in the first cohort. The 87-base-pair reads could not distinguish some IMGT-functional V segments, including TRBV6-2 and TRBV6-3, so those segments were excluded. A cluster of highly shared sequence variants was judged likely to be a technical artifact of the sequencing pipeline. Immune exposure information for the cohort was limited to CMV serostatus. Broadly in line with IMGT annotations, most TCR beta V segments showed up in productive rearrangements about 90% or about 30% of the time in an earlier analysis of several hundred of the donors. Most TCR sequences were seen in very few donors, while some public TCRs were found in many individuals. A few of the identified cytomegalovirus-associated TCR beta chains were confirmed in vitro to be specific for cytomegalovirus antigens. A total of fewer than 200 TCR beta chains were listed by the study as associated with cytomegalovirus. Several of the top co-occurrence clusters appeared to be linked to parvovirus B19, influenza, CMV and Epstein-Barr virus, according to a later analysis. An association between a missense DCLRE1C variant and V-gene and J-gene trimming of TCR beta chains was found in a later genetic analysis and replicated in an independent cohort. Because counts were too low, 15 to 20 rarely observed V segments, including chromosome 9 orphons, were excluded from the earlier analysis of several hundred of the donors. Presence/absence analyses assumed roughly uniform sequencing depth across donors, an assumption that may not hold. The cohort was sequenced for TCR beta chains only, and without alpha or paired-chain data the features that could be detected were limited. The authors suggested that the approach could potentially be generalized to other disease states and immunological phenotypes. The classifier was reported to diagnose cytomegalovirus status with high specificity and sensitivity in both the original cohort and the validation cohort. Linkage disequilibrium might explain the correlated functional status among segregating V segments, but an unknown experimental factor could not be excluded. In a later analysis, HLA-associated TCR beta chains showed more clonal expansion and lower generation probabilities than non-associated chains that were equally common. HLA typing was unavailable for some donors at each locus, so association tests used only the typed subset. Assigning TCR associations to individual alleles was difficult when HLA alleles, especially DR and DQ, strongly co-occurred.

Sequencing was carried out using PBMCs. This clonotype was sampled from a male donor in good health and CMV-seronegative. The chain employs TRBV7-9 and TRBJ2-1; a stretch of 11 junction bases matches TRBD1. The encoded CDR3 is CASRQGQGVANEQFF. The bases are TGTGCCAGCAGACAGGGACAGGGGGTGGCCAATGAGCAGTTCTTC.